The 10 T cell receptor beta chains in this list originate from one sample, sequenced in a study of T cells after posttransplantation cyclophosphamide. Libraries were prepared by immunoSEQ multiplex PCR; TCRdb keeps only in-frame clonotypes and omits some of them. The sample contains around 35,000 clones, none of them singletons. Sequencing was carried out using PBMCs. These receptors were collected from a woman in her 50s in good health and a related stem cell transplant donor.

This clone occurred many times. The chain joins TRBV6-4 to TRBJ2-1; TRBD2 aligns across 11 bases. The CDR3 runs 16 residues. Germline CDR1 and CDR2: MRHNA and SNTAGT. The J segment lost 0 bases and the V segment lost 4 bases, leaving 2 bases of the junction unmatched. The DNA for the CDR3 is TGTGCCAGCAGTGCCCTAGCGGGGGGCTCCTACAATGAGCAGTTCTTC. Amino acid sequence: CASSALAGGSYNEQFF.

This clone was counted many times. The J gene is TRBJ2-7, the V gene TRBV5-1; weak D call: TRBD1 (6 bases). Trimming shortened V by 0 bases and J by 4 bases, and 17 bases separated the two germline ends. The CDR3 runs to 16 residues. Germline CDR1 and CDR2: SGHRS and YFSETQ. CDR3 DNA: TGCGCCAGCAGCTTGGCCACCGGGACAATTGCTTACGAGCAGTACTTC. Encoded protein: CASSLATGTIAYEQYF.

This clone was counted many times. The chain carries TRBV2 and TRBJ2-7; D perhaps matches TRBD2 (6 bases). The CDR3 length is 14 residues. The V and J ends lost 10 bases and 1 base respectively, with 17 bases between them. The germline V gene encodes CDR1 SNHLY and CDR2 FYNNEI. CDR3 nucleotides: TGTGCCACCTCACTGGGGGGAGGATCCTACGAGCAGTACTTC. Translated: CATSLGGGSYEQYF.

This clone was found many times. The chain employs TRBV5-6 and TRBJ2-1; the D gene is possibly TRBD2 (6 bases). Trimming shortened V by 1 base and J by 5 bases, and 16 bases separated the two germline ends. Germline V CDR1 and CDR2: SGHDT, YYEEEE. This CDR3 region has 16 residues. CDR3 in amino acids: CASSLTTGTGDNEQFF. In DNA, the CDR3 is TGTGCCAGCAGCTTGACGACCGGGACTGGAGACAATGAGCAGTTCTTC.

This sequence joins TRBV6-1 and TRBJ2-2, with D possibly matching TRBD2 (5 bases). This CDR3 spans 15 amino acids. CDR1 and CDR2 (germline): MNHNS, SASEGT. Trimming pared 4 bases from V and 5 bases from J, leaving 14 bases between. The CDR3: CASSGAGQRTGELFF. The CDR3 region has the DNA TGTGCCAGCAGTGGGGCGGGCCAGAGGACCGGGGAGCTGTTTTTT.

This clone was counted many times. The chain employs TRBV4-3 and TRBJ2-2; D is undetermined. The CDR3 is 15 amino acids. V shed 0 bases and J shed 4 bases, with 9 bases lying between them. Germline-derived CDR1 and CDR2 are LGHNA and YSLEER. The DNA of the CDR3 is TGCGCCAGCAGCCAAGAAACGGTCCCCACCGGGGAGCTGTTTTTT. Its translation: CASSQETVPTGELFF.

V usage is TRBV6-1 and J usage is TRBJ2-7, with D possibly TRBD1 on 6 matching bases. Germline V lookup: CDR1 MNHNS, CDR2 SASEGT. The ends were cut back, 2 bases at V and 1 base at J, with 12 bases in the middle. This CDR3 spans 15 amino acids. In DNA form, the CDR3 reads TGTGCCAGCAGTGAATTGGGGGCTGTGTCCTACGAGCAGTACTTC. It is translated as CASSELGAVSYEQYF.

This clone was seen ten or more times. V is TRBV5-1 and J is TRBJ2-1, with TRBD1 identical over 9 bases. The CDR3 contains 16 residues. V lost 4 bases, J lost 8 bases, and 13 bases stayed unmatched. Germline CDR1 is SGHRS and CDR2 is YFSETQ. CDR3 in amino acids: CASSPRSDRGWHEQFF. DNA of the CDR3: TGCGCCAGCAGCCCGCGCTCGGACAGGGGTTGGCATGAGCAGTTCTTC. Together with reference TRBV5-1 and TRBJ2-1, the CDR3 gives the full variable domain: KAGVTQTPRYLIKTRGQQVTLSCSPISGHRSVSWYQQTPGQGLQFLFEYFSETQRNKGNFPGRFSGRQFSNSRSEMNVSTLELGDSALYLCASSPRSDRGWHEQFFGPGTRLTVL.

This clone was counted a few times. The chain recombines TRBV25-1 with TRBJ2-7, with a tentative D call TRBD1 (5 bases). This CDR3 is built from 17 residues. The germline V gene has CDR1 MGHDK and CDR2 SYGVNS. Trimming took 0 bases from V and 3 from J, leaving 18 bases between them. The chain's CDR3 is CASSEYNPGKLGYEQYF. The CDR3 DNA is TGTGCCAGCAGTGAATATAACCCAGGGAAGCTGGGCTACGAGCAGTACTTC.

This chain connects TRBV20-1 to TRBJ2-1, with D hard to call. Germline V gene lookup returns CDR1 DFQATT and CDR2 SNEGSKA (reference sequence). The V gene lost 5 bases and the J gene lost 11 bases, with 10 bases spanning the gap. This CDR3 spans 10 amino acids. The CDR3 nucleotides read TGCAGTGCTCTTAAAAATCAGCAGTTCTTC. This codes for CSALKNQQFF.